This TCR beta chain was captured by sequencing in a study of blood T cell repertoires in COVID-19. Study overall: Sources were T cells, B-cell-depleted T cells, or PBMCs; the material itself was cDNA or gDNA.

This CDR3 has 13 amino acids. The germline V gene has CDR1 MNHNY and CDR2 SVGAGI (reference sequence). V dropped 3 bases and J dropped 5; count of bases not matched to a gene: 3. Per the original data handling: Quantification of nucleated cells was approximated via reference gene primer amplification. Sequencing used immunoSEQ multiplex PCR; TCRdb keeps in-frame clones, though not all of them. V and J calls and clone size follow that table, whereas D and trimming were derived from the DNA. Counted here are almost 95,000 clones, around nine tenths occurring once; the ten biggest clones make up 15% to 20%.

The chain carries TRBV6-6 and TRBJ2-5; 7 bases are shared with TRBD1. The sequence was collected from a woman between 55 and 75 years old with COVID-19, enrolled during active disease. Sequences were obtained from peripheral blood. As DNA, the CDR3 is TGTGCCAGCAGTTATCAGGGGGTGGAGACCCAGTACTTC. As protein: CASSYQGVETQYF.